This T cell receptor beta chain was recovered during a study of control samples from healthy donors and cancer patients. TCRdb's copy holds only in-frame clones and misses some; the assay was immunoSEQ multiplex PCR. Among roughly 92,000 clones listed, approximately 90% were seen once. This CDR3 is built from 16 residues. Per germline, CDR1 LGHNA and CDR2 YSLEER. V trimming: 2 bases; J trimming: 6 bases; junction bases outside the gene matches: 7. The TCR originated in a woman in her forties or fifties in good health. This chain uses TRBV4-3 with TRBJ2-1; 10 bases align to TRBD2. Sequencing was done on a sample of blood. The CDR3 is CASSQLAGGPINEQFF. As DNA, the CDR3 is TGCGCCAGCAGCCAATTAGCGGGGGGACCAATCAATGAGCAGTTCTTC.